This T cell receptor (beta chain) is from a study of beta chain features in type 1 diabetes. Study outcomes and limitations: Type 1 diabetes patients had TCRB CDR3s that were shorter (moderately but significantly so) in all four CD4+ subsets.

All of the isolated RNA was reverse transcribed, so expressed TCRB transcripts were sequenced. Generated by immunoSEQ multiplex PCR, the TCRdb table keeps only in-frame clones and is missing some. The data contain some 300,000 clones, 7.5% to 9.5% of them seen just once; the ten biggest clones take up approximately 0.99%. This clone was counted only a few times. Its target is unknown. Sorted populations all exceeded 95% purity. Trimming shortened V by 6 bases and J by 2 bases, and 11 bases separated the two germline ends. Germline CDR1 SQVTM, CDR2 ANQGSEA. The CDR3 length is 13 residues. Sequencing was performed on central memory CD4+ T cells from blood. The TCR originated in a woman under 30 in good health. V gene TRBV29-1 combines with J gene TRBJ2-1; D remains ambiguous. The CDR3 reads CSVDKNPYNEQFF. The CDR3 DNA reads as TGCAGCGTCGATAAAAACCCCTACAATGAGCAGTTCTTC.